Presented here are 9 T cell receptor beta chains from one specimen sequenced in a study of OX40 agonist ivuxolimab in advanced cancers. The data were produced by immunoSEQ multiplex PCR, yet TCRdb's version contains in-frame clones alone and is incomplete. This repertoire shows more than 40,000 clones, roughly 84% found once; its top ten account for roughly 23%. The sequenced sample was CD4+ or CD8+ T cells sorted from blood, obtained in a trial of the OX40 agonist ivuxolimab. These receptors came from an adult with an advanced solid tumor such as melanoma, head and neck, liver or kidney cancer.

The chain is built from TRBV7-3 and TRBJ2-5; 10 nucleotides agree with TRBD2. Germline trimming cut 4 bases from V and 2 bases from J; bases unmatched to any gene: 7. The germline V gene has CDR1 SGHTA and CDR2 FQGTGA. The CDR3 contains 16 residues. The CDR3 bases are TGTGCCAGCAGCTCCGGACTAGCGGTGGATCAAGAGACCCAGTACTTC. The encoded protein is CASSSGLAVDQETQYF.

Concerning this clone itself: Other DNA sequences in the same sample also yield this CDR3. V gene TRBV27 combines with J gene TRBJ2-1; 15 bases line up with TRBD2. Germline V gives CDR1 MNHEY, CDR2 SMNVEV (reference sequence). The trim removed 3 bases at V and 7 bases at J, leaving 1 base unmatched. This CDR3 is built from 15 residues. CDR3 DNA: TGTGCCAGCAGTTTTGGGACTAGCGGGAGGAATGAGCAGTTCTTC. Translation gives CASSFGTSGRNEQFF.

The chain is built from TRBV5-4 and TRBJ2-1; 10 bases line up with TRBD1. J was trimmed by 14 bases and V by 4 bases; bases with no gene match: 12. CDR1 is SGHNT, CDR2 YYREEE, per germline (reference sequence). The CDR3 consists of 14 residues. The CDR3 nucleotides read TGTGCCAGCAGCCAGTCCGGGACAGGGGAAGGAGAGTTCTTC. Protein: CASSQSGTGEGEFF.

The V call is TRBV27, the J call TRBJ1-2, with 7 bases identical to TRBD1. J was trimmed by 3 bases and V by 0 bases; bases with no gene match: 7. The CDR3 is 16 amino acids. Per germline, CDR1 MNHEY and CDR2 SMNVEV (reference sequence). The CDR3 sequence is CASSLSATGTDYGYTF. The CDR3 DNA sequence: TGTGCCAGCAGTTTATCCGCGACAGGGACGGACTATGGCTACACCTTC.

This clone was observed once. The J gene is TRBJ1-2, the V gene TRBV19; 9 bases align to TRBD1. Germline CDR1 LNHDA, CDR2 SQIVND (reference sequence). The CDR3 is 15 residues long. The V and J ends lost 6 bases and 0 bases, in that order; junction bases with no gene match: 5. CDR3 residues: CASRPDRGANYGYTF. The DNA of the CDR3 is TGTGCCAGTAGACCTGACAGGGGGGCTAACTATGGCTACACCTTC. The full variable domain, with the rest looked up from reference TRBV19 and TRBJ1-2, is DGGITQSPKYLFRKEGQNVTLSCEQNLNHDAMYWYRQDPGQGLRLIYYSQIVNDFQKGDIAEGYSVSREKKESFPLTVTSAQKNPTAFYLCASRPDRGANYGYTFGSGTRLTVV.

This chain connects TRBV7-2 to TRBJ2-7; 9 bases are a match to TRBD2. The V and J ends lost 5 bases and 3 bases, in that order; junction bases with no gene match: 11. Germline-derived CDR1 and CDR2 are SGHTA and FQGNSA. This CDR3 spans 16 amino acids. CDR3 in amino acids: CASSRGGSGSGYEQYF. In nucleotides, the CDR3 is TGTGCCAGCAGCCGGGGCGGTAGCGGGAGTGGCTACGAGCAGTACTTC. The variable domain in full, with the rest retrieved from reference TRBV7-2 and TRBJ2-7, is GAGVSQSPSNKVTEKGKDVELRCDPISGHTALYWYRQSLGQGLEFLIYFQGNSAPDKSGLPSDRFSAERTGGSVSTLTIQRTQQEDSAVYLCASSRGGSGSGYEQYFGPGTRLTVT.

The count of this clone is one. V and J are TRBV5-1 and TRBJ2-7, with 9 positions matching TRBD1. This CDR3 has 18 amino acids. Germline V CDR1 and CDR2: SGHRS, YFSETQ. Trimming removed 4 bases from V and 7 bases from J; junction bases left unmatched: 21. The CDR3 DNA follows: TGCGCCAGCAGCGGCGTGGGGAGGGGACAGGGCCTCCTGGGGGAGCAGTACTTC. Its translation is CASSGVGRGQGLLGEQYF. The whole variable domain, remainder taken from reference TRBV5-1 and TRBJ2-7, is KAGVTQTPRYLIKTRGQQVTLSCSPISGHRSVSWYQQTPGQGLQFLFEYFSETQRNKGNFPGRFSGRQFSNSRSEMNVSTLELGDSALYLCASSGVGRGQGLLGEQYFGPGTRLTVT.

Only one count was recorded for this clone. This CDR3 is CSVEPATNYGYTF. The CDR3 bases are TGCAGCGTTGAACCGGCCACGAACTATGGCTACACCTTC. The chain employs TRBV29-1 and TRBJ1-2, with unresolved D. The CDR3 is 13 residues long. Trimming took 2 bases from V and 2 from J, leaving 9 bases between them. Per the germline V gene, CDR1 is SQVTM and CDR2 is ANQGSEA.

This clone was counted between two and nine times. The V gene is TRBV28, the J gene TRBJ2-7; TRBD2 matches 7 bases. Looked up from germline, CDR1 is MDHEN and CDR2 is SYDVKM. The V and J ends lost 6 bases and 0 bases, in that order; junction bases with no gene match: 8. The CDR3 consists of 15 residues. The CDR3 DNA sequence: TGTGCCAGCAGATACCAAGCGGGGAGCTCCTACGAGCAGTACTTC. This translates into CASRYQAGSSYEQYF.